Below are 27 T cell receptor beta chains sequenced from a single sample in a study of CD4 T cells in relation to SARS-CoV-2 and coronaviruses. Antigens for these TCRs are unknown. Before the COVID-19 pandemic, during about 2011-2019, CD4+ T cells were taken from unexposed donors. After nine to ten days of culture, CD4+ T cells were isolated. Generated by immunoSEQ multiplex PCR, the TCRdb table keeps only in-frame clones and is missing some. The sample consists of more than 15,000 clones, roughly 82% of them appearing once. The specimen was CD4+ T cells from PBMCs, cultured in vitro. These receptors were taken from a human donor in good health.

The chain carries TRBV13 and TRBJ2-1, with a weak D call TRBD2 (6 bases). The germline gives CDR1 PRHDT, CDR2 FYEKMQ (reference sequence). The CDR3 has 13 amino acids. V lost 6 bases and J 3 bases, leaving 9 bases between the germline ends. The CDR3 loop is CASRSRDYNEQFF. The CDR3 DNA reads TGTGCCAGCAGGTCGCGGGACTACAATGAGCAGTTCTTC.

The chain is built from TRBV10-3 and TRBJ1-2; TRBD1 agrees at 7 bases. Trimming cost V 10 bases and J 4 bases; bases outside gene matches: 12. The CDR3 totals 14 residues. Germline V CDR1 and CDR2: ENHRY, SYGVKD. The CDR3 spells CATLWSGDSYGYTF. CDR3 sequence (DNA): TGTGCCACCCTCTGGAGCGGGGACAGCTATGGCTACACCTTC.

This clone was seen a handful of times. V and J are TRBV4-1 and TRBJ1-6; D is perhaps TRBD1 (6 bases). Trimming left V 2 bases short and J 5 bases short, with 16 bases between. The CDR3 is made up of 17 amino acids. Germline V gives CDR1 MGHRA, CDR2 YSYEKL. DNA of the CDR3: TGCGCCAGCAGCCAACGACAGGTGTATCGAGATAATTCACCCCTCCACTTT. Translated, it gives CASSQRQVYRDNSPLHF.

The chain employs TRBV29-1 and TRBJ1-4; 7 bases are shared with TRBD1. With V trimmed by 4 bases and J by 3 bases, 8 bases remained unmatched. Per the germline V gene, CDR1 is SQVTM and CDR2 is ANQGSEA. This CDR3 has 15 residues. The CDR3: CSVGPTGAPNEKLFF. CDR3 in DNA: TGCAGCGTTGGACCTACAGGGGCCCCTAATGAAAAACTGTTTTTT.

Only one count was recorded for this clone. This CDR3 is CASSLSSTDTQYF. The DNA for the CDR3 is TGTGCCAGCAGCTTGTCTAGCACAGATACGCAGTATTTT. J is TRBJ2-3 and V is TRBV11-2; D call uncertain. V was cut by 3 bases and J by 0 bases, with 4 bases left in between. Germline V gene sequence: CDR1 SGHAT, CDR2 FQNNGV. The CDR3 length is 13 residues.

Comments on this clone: Mismatch with germline at one junction end may stem from a read error. The genes are TRBV4-2 and TRBJ1-3, with a possible D match to TRBD1 (5 bases). The CDR3 is made up of 17 amino acids. In germline, CDR1 is LGHNA, CDR2 YNFKEQ. CDR3 protein: CASSQDHTGLSGDTIYF. The CDR3 region has the DNA TGTGCCAGCAGCCAAGATCATACAGGACTCTCTGGAGACACCATATATTTT.

This clone appeared a single time. This chain uses TRBV6-4 with TRBJ2-4, with TRBD2 matching over 7 bases. Germline trimming cut 3 bases from V and 8 bases from J; bases unmatched to any gene: 10. The length of the CDR3 is 15 residues. Germline V gene data show CDR1 as MRHNA and CDR2 as SNTAGT. Here the CDR3 reads CASSEGGGAGDIQYF. Written as DNA, the CDR3 is TGTGCCAGCAGTGAAGGCGGGGGTGCCGGGGACATTCAGTACTTC.

The chain links TRBV7-2 to TRBJ1-1, with D possibly matching TRBD1 (5 bases). This CDR3 has 15 amino acids. V was shortened by 2 bases and J by 5 bases, with 15 bases between the two germline ends. Germline V lookup: CDR1 SGHTA, CDR2 FQGNSA. This CDR3 is CASSLWGGSGTEAFF. The DNA of the CDR3 is TGTGCCAGCAGCTTATGGGGGGGGTCAGGTACTGAAGCTTTCTTT.

The chain is built from TRBV4-2 and TRBJ1-1; tentative D call: TRBD1 (6 bases). The CDR3 loop spans 11 amino acids. The germline V and J ends were trimmed by 9 bases and 7 bases, with 12 bases remaining between them. The germline gives CDR1 LGHNA, CDR2 YNFKEQ. The CDR3 sequence is CASRGGGEAFF. CDR3 DNA: TGTGCCAGTCGTGGAGGGGGTGAAGCTTTCTTT.

This chain links TRBV6-6 with TRBJ1-4; the D gene is possibly TRBD1 (6 bases). Per germline, CDR1 MNHNY and CDR2 SVGAGI (reference sequence). The ends were cut back, 5 bases at V and 2 bases at J, with 12 bases in the middle. The CDR3 totals 15 residues. The CDR3 DNA reads as TGTGCCAGCAGTGACCCAGGGGCGACTAATGAAAAACTGTTTTTT. Translating it yields CASSDPGATNEKLFF.

CDR3 in amino acids: CASSPRNTGELFF. DNA for the CDR3: TGTGCCAGCAGCCCCCGGAACACCGGGGAGCTGTTTTTT. This rearrangement joins TRBV6-5 to TRBJ2-2; D gene unclear. V lost 6 bases, J lost 1 base, and 6 bases lay in between. Germline lookup yields CDR1 MNHEY and CDR2 SVGAGI. This CDR3 has 13 residues.

The chain uses TRBV18 and TRBJ2-1; 7 bases agree with TRBD2. The ends lost 1 base at V and 5 bases at J; junction bases unmatched: 5. CDR1 and CDR2 from the germline V gene are KGHSH and LQKENI. CDR3 size: 15 residues. CDR3 amino acids: CASSPRGSLDNEQFF. The CDR3 region has the DNA TGTGCCAGCTCACCACGCGGGAGCTTGGACAATGAGCAGTTCTTC.

In DNA form, the CDR3 reads TGTGCCATCAGTGAGAAGGGACAGCTCAATGAGCAGTTCTTC. It translates to CAISEKGQLNEQFF. The V and J genes are TRBV10-3 and TRBJ2-1, with 7 bases fitting TRBD1. From germline, CDR1 is ENHRY and CDR2 SYGVKD. V dropped 2 bases and J dropped 6; count of bases not matched to a gene: 4. The CDR3 is 14 residues long.

The chain links TRBV4-2 to TRBJ1-1; weak D call: TRBD1 (5 bases). The CDR3 contains 16 residues. V lost 1 base and J 0 bases, leaving 12 bases between the germline ends. Germline CDR1 is LGHNA and CDR2 is YNFKEQ. The DNA for the CDR3 is TGTGCCAGCAGCCAAGGGGGGGGGACGGTGAACACTGAAGCTTTCTTT. Its translation is CASSQGGGTVNTEAFF.

The chain recombines TRBV7-2 with TRBJ1-1; TRBD1 might be the D (6 bases). The V gene's germline CDR1 is SGHTA and CDR2 FQGNSA. V lost 4 bases to trimming and J lost 0 bases, with 12 bases between them. This CDR3 has 15 residues. The CDR3 DNA is TGTGCCAGCAGCTCAACAGGGATTATGAACACTGAAGCTTTCTTT. This sequence encodes CASSSTGIMNTEAFF.

V gene TRBV7-2 combines with J gene TRBJ2-3, with a weak D call TRBD1 (5 bases). Trimming took off 5 bases at V and 5 bases at J, with 8 bases between the two ends. CDR1 SGHTA and CDR2 FQGNSA come from the germline V gene. The CDR3 runs 12 residues. The CDR3: CASSPREDTQYF. The CDR3 DNA sequence: TGTGCCAGCAGCCCCAGGGAAGATACGCAGTATTTT.

The chain combines TRBV4-1 with TRBJ2-5; 10 positions match TRBD2. The CDR3 totals 16 residues. Trimming at V came to 0 bases and at J to 5 bases, leaving 6 bases not matched to a gene. The germline gives CDR1 MGHRA, CDR2 YSYEKL. The CDR3 here is CASSQDPSGSGETQYF. The CDR3 DNA reads as TGCGCCAGCAGCCAAGATCCTAGCGGGAGTGGGGAGACCCAGTACTTC.

The chain carries TRBV6-6 and TRBJ1-2; maybe TRBD1 (5 bases). Germline loops: CDR1 MNHNY, CDR2 SVGAGI (reference sequence). The CDR3 length is 11 residues. Trimming stripped 2 bases from V and 8 bases from J, with 6 bases between. The CDR3 DNA is TGTGCCAGCAGTTACCAGGGAGGCTACACCTTC. It yields the protein CASSYQGGYTF.

This chain joins TRBV6-5 and TRBJ1-5; D may be TRBD1 (5 bases). V lost 0 bases to trimming and J lost 3 bases, with 9 bases between them. Looked up from germline, CDR1 is MNHEY and CDR2 is SVGAGI. The CDR3 length is 15 residues. The CDR3: CASSYSGVTNQPQHF. CDR3 DNA sequence: TGTGCCAGCAGTTACTCAGGGGTAACCAATCAGCCCCAGCATTTT.

The chain links TRBV6-4 to TRBJ2-3, with TRBD2 matching over 11 bases. Germline V CDR1 and CDR2: MRHNA, SNTAGT. CDR3 size: 16 residues. After removal of 4 bases from V and 8 bases from J, the junction contained 11 bases not matched to a gene. The chain's CDR3 is CASSVLAGGPEVTQYF. CDR3 nucleotides: TGTGCCAGCAGTGTTCTAGCGGGGGGCCCCGAGGTTACGCAGTATTTT.

The V and J genes are TRBV7-2 and TRBJ2-7; 7 nucleotides agree with TRBD2. The CDR3 runs 15 residues. From germline, CDR1 is SGHTA and CDR2 FQGNSA. J was trimmed by 4 bases and V by 5 bases; bases with no gene match: 11. This chain's CDR3 is CASSPGGGGMYEQYF. Written as DNA, the CDR3 is TGTGCCAGCAGCCCAGGTGGGGGGGGGATGTACGAGCAGTACTTC. The full variable domain, its missing parts supplied by reference TRBV7-2 and TRBJ2-7, is GAGVSQSPSNKVTEKGKDVELRCDPISGHTALYWYRQSLGQGLEFLIYFQGNSAPDKSGLPSDRFSAERTGGSVSTLTIQRTQQEDSAVYLCASSPGGGGMYEQYFGPGTRLTVT.

The V and J genes are TRBV6-6 and TRBJ1-3; no definite D call. CDR1 and CDR2 (germline): MNHNY, SVGAGI (reference sequence). Trimming left V 5 bases short and J 0 bases short, with 14 bases between. The CDR3 sequence is 16 residues long. CDR3 coding DNA: TGTGCCAGCAGTAGCCCCATACGGCTCTCTGGAAACACCATATATTTT. Protein: CASSSPIRLSGNTIYF.

The V call is TRBV6-6, the J call TRBJ1-4; tentatively, D is TRBD1 (5 bases). CDR3 size: 13 residues. V lost 5 bases, J lost 7 bases, and 11 bases lay in between. The germline V gene encodes CDR1 MNHNY and CDR2 SVGAGI (reference sequence). CDR3 sequence (DNA): TGTGCCAGCAGTACGGGGGGGGTTGAAAAACTGTTTTTT. Encoded protein: CASSTGGVEKLFF.

The chain recombines TRBV6-5 with TRBJ1-2; perhaps TRBD1 as D (5 bases). Germline V gene sequence: CDR1 MNHEY, CDR2 SVGAGI. Trimming shortened V by 8 bases and J by 7 bases, and 23 bases separated the two germline ends. This CDR3 has 15 amino acids. This CDR3 reads CASQLESGGIGGYTF. CDR3 coding DNA: TGTGCCAGCCAGTTAGAAAGTGGGGGTATCGGTGGCTACACCTTC.

The V gene is TRBV30, the J gene TRBJ1-6; D may be TRBD1 (6 bases). With 4 bases removed from V and 10 bases from J, the gap between germline ends came to 17 bases. Per the germline V gene, CDR1 is GTSNPN and CDR2 is SVGIG (reference sequence). The CDR3 length is 14 residues. DNA for the CDR3: TGTGCCTGGAAACTATACAGGGCCTCATCACCCCTCCACTTT. This sequence encodes CAWKLYRASSPLHF.

The chain recombines TRBV7-9 with TRBJ2-3; D is unresolved. The germline V gene encodes CDR1 SEHNR and CDR2 FQNEAQ (reference sequence). V lost 7 bases, J lost 7 bases, and 18 bases lay in between. The CDR3 loop spans 14 amino acids. CDR3 amino acids: CASTWTEDRYTQYF. As DNA, the CDR3 is TGTGCCAGCACCTGGACCGAGGATCGTTATACGCAGTATTTT.

The chain combines TRBV27 with TRBJ1-5; D perhaps matches TRBD1 (6 bases). The CDR3 runs to 14 residues. V was shortened by 6 bases and J by 5 bases, with 14 bases between the two germline ends. CDR1 is MNHEY, CDR2 SMNVEV, per germline (reference sequence). CDR3 in DNA: TGTGCCAGCAGAGGGGGTAGGGGGGATCAGCCCCAGCATTTT. It is translated as CASRGGRGDQPQHF.